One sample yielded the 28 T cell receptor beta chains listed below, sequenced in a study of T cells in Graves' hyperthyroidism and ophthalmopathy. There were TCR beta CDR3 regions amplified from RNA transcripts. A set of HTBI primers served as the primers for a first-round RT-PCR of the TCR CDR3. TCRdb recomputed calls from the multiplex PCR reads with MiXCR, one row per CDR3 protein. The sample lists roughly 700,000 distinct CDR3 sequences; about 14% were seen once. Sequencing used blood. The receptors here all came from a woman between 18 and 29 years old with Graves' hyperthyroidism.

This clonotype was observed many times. CDR3 in amino acids: CASSSRPRDRGSRDSGYTF. The CDR3 DNA reads TGTGCCAGCAGCTCCAGACCCCGGGACAGGGGCAGTAGGGACTCTGGCTACACCTTC. The chain recombines TRBV11-2 with TRBJ1-2; 10 bases map to TRBD1. Germline V gene data show CDR1 as SGHAT and CDR2 as FQNNGV. With V trimmed by 4 bases and J by 7 bases, 21 bases remained unmatched. The CDR3 is made up of 19 amino acids.

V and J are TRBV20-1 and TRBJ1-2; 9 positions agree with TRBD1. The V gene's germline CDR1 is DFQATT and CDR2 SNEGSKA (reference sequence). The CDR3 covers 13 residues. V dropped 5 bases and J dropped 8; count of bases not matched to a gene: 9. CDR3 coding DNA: TGCAGTGCTCAGATCACAGGGGGCCGGGGCTACACCTTC. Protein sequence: CSAQITGGRGYTF.

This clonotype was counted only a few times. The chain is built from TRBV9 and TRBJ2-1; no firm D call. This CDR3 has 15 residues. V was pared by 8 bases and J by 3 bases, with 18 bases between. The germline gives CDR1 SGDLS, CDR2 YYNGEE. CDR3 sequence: CASSITGSRYNEQFF. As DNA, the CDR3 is TGTGCCAGTTCAATAACGGGCTCCCGCTACAATGAGCAGTTCTTC.

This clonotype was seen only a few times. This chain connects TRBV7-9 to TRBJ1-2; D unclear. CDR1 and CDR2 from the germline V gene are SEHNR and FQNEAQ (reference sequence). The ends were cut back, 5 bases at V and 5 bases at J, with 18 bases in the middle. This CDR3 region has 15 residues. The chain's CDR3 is CASSPVVPPRYGYTF. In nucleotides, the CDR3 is TGTGCCAGCAGCCCGGTGGTCCCACCTAGATATGGCTACACCTTC.

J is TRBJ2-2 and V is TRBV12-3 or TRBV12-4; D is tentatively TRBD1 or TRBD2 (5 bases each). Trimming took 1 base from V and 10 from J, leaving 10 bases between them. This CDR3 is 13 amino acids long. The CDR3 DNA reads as TGTGCCAGCAGTTTAGAGAGGGGTTCGGAGCTGTTTTTT. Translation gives CASSLERGSELFF.

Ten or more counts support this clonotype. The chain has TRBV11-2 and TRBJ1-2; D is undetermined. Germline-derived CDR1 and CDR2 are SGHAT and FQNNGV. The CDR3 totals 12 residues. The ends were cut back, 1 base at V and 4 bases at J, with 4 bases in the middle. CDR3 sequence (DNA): TGTGCCAGCAGCTTAGGTAGCTATGGCTACACCTTC. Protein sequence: CASSLGSYGYTF.

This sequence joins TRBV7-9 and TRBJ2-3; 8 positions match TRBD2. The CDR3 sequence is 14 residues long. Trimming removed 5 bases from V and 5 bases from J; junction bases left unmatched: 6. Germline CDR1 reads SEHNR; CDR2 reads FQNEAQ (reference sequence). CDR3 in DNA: TGTGCCAGCAGCCGTGCGGCGGGAGGAGATACGCAGTATTTT. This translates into CASSRAAGGDTQYF.

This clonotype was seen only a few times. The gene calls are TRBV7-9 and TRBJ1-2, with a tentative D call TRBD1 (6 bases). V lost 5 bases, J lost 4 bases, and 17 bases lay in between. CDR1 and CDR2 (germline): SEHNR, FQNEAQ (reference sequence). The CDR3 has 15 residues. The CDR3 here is CASSGLQGFGYGYTF. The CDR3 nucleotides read TGTGCCAGCAGCGGCCTACAGGGCTTCGGCTATGGCTACACCTTC.

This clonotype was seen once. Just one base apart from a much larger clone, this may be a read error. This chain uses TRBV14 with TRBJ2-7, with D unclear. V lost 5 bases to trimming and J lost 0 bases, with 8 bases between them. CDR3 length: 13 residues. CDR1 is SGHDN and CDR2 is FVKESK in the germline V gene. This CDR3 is CASSEQISYEQYF. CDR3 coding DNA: TGTGCCAGCAGCGAACAAATCTCCTACGAGCAGTACTTC.

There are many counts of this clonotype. The CDR3: CASSLAAAGELFF. For the CDR3, the DNA is TGTGCCAGCAGCTTAGCAGCCGCCGGGGAGCTGTTTTTT. The rearrangement links TRBV7-2 to TRBJ2-2, with D unresolved. The CDR3 has 13 residues. Germline V lookup: CDR1 SGHTA, CDR2 FQGNSA. V dropped 0 bases and J dropped 6 bases, with 5 bases sitting between them.

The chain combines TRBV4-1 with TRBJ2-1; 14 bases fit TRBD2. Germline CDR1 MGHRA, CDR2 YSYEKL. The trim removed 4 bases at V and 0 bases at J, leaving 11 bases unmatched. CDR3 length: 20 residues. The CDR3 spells CASSPGLAGEGRSSYNEQFF. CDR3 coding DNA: TGCGCCAGCAGCCCGGGACTAGCGGGAGAAGGGCGCTCCTCCTACAATGAGCAGTTCTTC.

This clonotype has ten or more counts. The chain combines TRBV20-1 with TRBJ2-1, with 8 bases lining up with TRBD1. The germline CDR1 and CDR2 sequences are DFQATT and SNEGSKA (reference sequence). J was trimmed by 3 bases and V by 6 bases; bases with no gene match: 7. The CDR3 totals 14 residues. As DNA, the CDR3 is TGCAGTGCCCATGGGGACAGGTTCTACAATGAGCAGTTCTTC. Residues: CSAHGDRFYNEQFF.

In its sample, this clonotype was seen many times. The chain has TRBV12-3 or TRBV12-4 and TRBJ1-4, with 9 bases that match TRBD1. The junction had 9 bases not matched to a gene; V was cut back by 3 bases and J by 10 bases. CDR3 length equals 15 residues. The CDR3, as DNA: TGTGCCAGCAGTTTGAGAAAGGGACAGGGTGGAAAACTGTTTTTT. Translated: CASSLRKGQGGKLFF.

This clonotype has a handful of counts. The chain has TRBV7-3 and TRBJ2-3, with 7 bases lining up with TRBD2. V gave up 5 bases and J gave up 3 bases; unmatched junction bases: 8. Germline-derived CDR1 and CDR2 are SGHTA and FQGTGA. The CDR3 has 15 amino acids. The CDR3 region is CASSPRGSGTDTQYF. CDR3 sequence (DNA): TGTGCCAGCAGCCCCCGGGGTAGCGGGACAGATACGCAGTATTTT.

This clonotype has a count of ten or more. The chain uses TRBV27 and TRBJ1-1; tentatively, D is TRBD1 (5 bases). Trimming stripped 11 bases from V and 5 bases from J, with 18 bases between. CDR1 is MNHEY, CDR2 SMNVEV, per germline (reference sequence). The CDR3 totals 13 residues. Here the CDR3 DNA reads TGTGCCGCACTCGGTCAGGGAGGGACTGAAGCTTTCTTT. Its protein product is CAALGQGGTEAFF.

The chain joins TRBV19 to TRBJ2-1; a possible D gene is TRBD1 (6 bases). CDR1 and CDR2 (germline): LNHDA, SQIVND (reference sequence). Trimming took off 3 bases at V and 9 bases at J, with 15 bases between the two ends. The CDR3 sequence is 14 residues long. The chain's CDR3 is CASSIDAGAAEQFF. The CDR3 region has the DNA TGTGCCAGTAGTATCGATGCAGGGGCAGCTGAGCAGTTCTTC.

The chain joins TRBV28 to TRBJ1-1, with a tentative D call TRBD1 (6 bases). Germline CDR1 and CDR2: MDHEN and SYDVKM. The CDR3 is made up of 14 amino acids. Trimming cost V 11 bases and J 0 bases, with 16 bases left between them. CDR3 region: CASKGGSLNTEAFF. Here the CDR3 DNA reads TGTGCCTCAAAGGGGGGTTCTCTGAACACTGAAGCTTTCTTT.

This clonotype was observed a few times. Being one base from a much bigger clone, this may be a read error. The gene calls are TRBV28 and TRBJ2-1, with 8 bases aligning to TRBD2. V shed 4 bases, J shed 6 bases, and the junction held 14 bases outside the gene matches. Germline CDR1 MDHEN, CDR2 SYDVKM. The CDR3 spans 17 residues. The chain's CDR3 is CASSSNGLARYCNEQFF. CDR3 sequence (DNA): TGTGCCAGCAGTTCAAACGGACTAGCCCGATACTGCAATGAGCAGTTCTTC.

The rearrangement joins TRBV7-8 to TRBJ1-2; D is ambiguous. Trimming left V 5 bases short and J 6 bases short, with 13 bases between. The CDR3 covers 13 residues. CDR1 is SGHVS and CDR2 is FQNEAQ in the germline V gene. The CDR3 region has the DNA TGTGCCAGCAGCAAACAGACCCTCGATGGCTACACCTTC. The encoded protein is CASSKQTLDGYTF.

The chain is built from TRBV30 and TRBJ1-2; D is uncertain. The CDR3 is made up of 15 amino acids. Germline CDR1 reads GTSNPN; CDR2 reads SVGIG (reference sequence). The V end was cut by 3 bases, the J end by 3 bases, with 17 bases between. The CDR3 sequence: CAWRPTGNWDYGYTF. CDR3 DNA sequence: TGTGCCTGGAGGCCAACCGGGAACTGGGACTATGGCTACACCTTC.

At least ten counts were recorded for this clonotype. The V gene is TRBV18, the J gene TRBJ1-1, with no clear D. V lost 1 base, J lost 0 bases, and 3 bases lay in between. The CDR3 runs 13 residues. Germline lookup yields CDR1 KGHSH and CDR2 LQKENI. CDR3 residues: CASSPQVNTEAFF. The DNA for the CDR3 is TGTGCCAGCTCACCACAGGTGAACACTGAAGCTTTCTTT. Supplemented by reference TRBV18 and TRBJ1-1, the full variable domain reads NAGVMQNPRHLVRRRGQEARLRCSPMKGHSHVYWYRQLPEEGLKFMVYLQKENIIDESGMPKERFSAEFPKEGPSILRIQQVVRGDSAAYFCASSPQVNTEAFFGQGTRLTVV.

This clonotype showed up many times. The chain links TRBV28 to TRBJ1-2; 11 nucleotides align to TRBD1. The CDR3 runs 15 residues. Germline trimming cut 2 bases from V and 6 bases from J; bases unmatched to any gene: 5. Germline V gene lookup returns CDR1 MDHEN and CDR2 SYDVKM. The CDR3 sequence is CASSLDRTGGHGYTF. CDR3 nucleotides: TGTGCCAGCAGTTTAGACCGGACAGGGGGCCATGGCTACACCTTC.

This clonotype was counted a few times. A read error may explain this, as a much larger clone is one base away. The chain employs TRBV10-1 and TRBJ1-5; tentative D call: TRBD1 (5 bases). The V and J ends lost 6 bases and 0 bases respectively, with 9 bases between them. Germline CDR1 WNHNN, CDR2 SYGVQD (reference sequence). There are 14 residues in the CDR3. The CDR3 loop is CASSDDSSNQPQHF. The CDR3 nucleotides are TGCGCCAGCAGCGACGACAGTAGCAATCAGCCCCAGCATTTT.

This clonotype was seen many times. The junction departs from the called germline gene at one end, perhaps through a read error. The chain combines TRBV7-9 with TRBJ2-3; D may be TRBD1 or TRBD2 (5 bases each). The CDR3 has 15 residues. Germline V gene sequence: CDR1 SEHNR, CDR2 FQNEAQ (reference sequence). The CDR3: CASSLADGGRDTQYF. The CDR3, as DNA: TGTGCCAGCAGCCTAGCCGATGGGGGACGAGATACGCAGTATTTT.

In DNA form, the CDR3 reads TGTGCCAGTAGTTCCGCAGCGACAGGATCCTACGAGCAGTACTTC. Translated, it gives CASSSAATGSYEQYF. The V call is TRBV19, the J call TRBJ2-7, with D possibly being TRBD1 (6 bases). This CDR3 has 15 residues. V gave up 5 bases and J gave up 1 base, with 15 bases separating them. CDR1 is LNHDA and CDR2 is SQIVND in the germline V gene (reference sequence). Supplemented by reference TRBV19 and TRBJ2-7, the full variable domain reads DGGITQSPKYLFRKEGQNVTLSCEQNLNHDAMYWYRQDPGQGLRLIYYSQIVNDFQKGDIAEGYSVSREKKESFPLTVTSAQKNPTAFYLCASSSAATGSYEQYFGPGTRLTVT.

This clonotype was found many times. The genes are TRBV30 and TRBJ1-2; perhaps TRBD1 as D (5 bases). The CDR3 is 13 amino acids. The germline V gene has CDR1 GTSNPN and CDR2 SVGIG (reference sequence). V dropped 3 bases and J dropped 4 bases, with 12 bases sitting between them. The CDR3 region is CAWRGPQLYGYTF. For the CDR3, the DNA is TGTGCCTGGAGGGGACCACAGCTCTATGGCTACACCTTC.

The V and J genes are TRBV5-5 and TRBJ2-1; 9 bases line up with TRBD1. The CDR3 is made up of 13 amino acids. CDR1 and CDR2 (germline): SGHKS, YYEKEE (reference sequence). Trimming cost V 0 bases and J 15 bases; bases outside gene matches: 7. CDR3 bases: TGTGCCAGCAGCTTGGAAGGGACAGGGAAGATGTTCTTC. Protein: CASSLEGTGKMFF. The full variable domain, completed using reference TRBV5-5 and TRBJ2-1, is DAGVTQSPTHLIKTRGQQVTLRCSPISGHKSVSWYQQVLGQGPQFIFQYYEKEERGRGNFPDRFSARQFPNYSSELNVNALLLGDSALYLCASSLEGTGKMFFGPGTRLTVL.

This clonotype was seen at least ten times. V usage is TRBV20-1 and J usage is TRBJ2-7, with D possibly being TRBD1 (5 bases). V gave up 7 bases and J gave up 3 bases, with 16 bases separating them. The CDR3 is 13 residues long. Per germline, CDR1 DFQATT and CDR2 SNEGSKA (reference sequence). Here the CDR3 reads CSVLDSVHYEQYF. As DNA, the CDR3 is TGCAGTGTTTTAGACAGCGTACACTACGAGCAGTACTTC.